Each of the 25 T cell receptor beta chains below was sequenced from the same sample in a study of cytomegalovirus exposure and HLA in healthy donors. Here immunoSEQ multiplex PCR was the method, and the copy in TCRdb shows in-frame clones only, minus some. The sample has about 120,000 clones, roughly 88% seen once. The sequenced material came from PBMCs. Receptors were obtained from a woman aged 18-30 years in good health and CMV-seropositive.

V is TRBV19 and J is TRBJ1-5, with D unresolved. Trimming cost V 3 bases and J 4 bases, with 10 bases left between them. The CDR3 contains 14 residues. In germline, CDR1 is LNHDA, CDR2 SQIVND (reference sequence). CDR3 region: CASSIVAANQPQHF. CDR3 nucleotides: TGTGCCAGTAGTATTGTCGCGGCAAATCAGCCCCAGCATTTT.

This clone was found once. J is TRBJ2-5 and V is TRBV5-6; 7 bases are shared with TRBD1. Germline V CDR1 and CDR2: SGHDT, YYEEEE. There are 14 residues in the CDR3. V lost 4 bases, J lost 1 base, and 4 bases stayed unmatched. The CDR3 loop reads CASSADRIQETQYF. The CDR3 region has the DNA TGTGCCAGCAGCGCGGACAGGATCCAAGAGACCCAGTACTTC.

The gene calls are TRBV25-1 and TRBJ2-6; D uncertain. The germline V and J ends were trimmed by 1 base and 2 bases, with 15 bases remaining between them. This CDR3 is built from 18 residues. In germline, CDR1 is MGHDK, CDR2 SYGVNS. The CDR3 region is CASSESWAPTPGANVLTF. In DNA, the CDR3 is TGTGCCAGCAGTGAATCTTGGGCCCCCACTCCTGGGGCCAACGTCCTGACTTTC.

The sample holds a few counts of this clone. The chain carries TRBV9 and TRBJ2-7; 7 nucleotides align to TRBD1. The germline CDR1 and CDR2 sequences are SGDLS and YYNGEE. The CDR3 loop spans 15 amino acids. J lost 6 bases, V lost 4 bases, and 13 bases had no gene match. For the CDR3, the DNA is TGTGCCAGCAGCCTTGACGACAGGGTATTGGGCGAGCAGTACTTC. Protein: CASSLDDRVLGEQYF.

The chain recombines TRBV7-9 with TRBJ1-3, with a weak D call TRBD1 (5 bases). Germline V gene lookup returns CDR1 SEHNR and CDR2 FQNEAQ (reference sequence). This CDR3 comprises 16 residues. V was cut by 0 bases and J by 5 bases, with 14 bases left in between. CDR3 region: CASSLAEGQGRNTIYF. The DNA of the CDR3 is TGTGCCAGCAGCTTAGCGGAAGGGCAGGGAAGAAACACCATATATTTT.

CDR3 DNA: TGTGCCAGCAAACAGGGGAGTCGTGGCTACACCTTC. This codes for CASKQGSRGYTF. The chain links TRBV2 to TRBJ1-2, with TRBD1 identical over 7 bases. V lost 7 bases and J lost 7; bases outside the gene matches: 6. This CDR3 comprises 12 residues. Germline lookup yields CDR1 SNHLY and CDR2 FYNNEI.

The chain uses TRBV29-1 and TRBJ1-1; TRBD1 matches at 7 bases. This CDR3 contains 14 residues. With 3 bases clipped from V and 1 base from J, the junction kept 5 bases outside the gene matches. CDR1 is SQVTM, CDR2 ANQGSEA, per germline. CDR3 residues: CSVDPDRANTEAFF. The CDR3 region has the DNA TGCAGCGTTGACCCCGACAGGGCGAACACTGAAGCTTTCTTT.

The chain employs TRBV11-3 and TRBJ1-2, with unresolved D. There are 12 residues in the CDR3. CDR1 is SGHNT and CDR2 is YENEEA in the germline V gene. Between the trimmed V and J ends, which lost 1 base and 4 bases, there was a span of 4 bases. This chain's CDR3 is CASSLGAYGYTF. CDR3 DNA: TGTGCCAGCAGCTTAGGGGCCTATGGCTACACCTTC.

This chain connects TRBV5-1 to TRBJ2-7; D might be TRBD2 (6 bases). Deletions cut 4 bases from V and 1 base from J, with 15 bases between. The germline gives CDR1 SGHRS, CDR2 YFSETQ. The CDR3 spans 15 residues. CDR3 sequence (DNA): TGCGCCAGCAGCCCGTTGACTAGTGGATCCTACGAGCAGTACTTC. Protein: CASSPLTSGSYEQYF.

In its sample, this clone was seen a few times. The rearrangement links TRBV6-5 to TRBJ1-2; D is unclear. V dropped 8 bases and J dropped 8 bases, with 15 bases sitting between them. This CDR3 comprises 12 residues. Looked up from germline, CDR1 is MNHEY and CDR2 is SVGAGI. Here the CDR3 reads CASAAEFGGYTF. CDR3 DNA: TGTGCCAGCGCAGCGGAGTTCGGGGGCTACACCTTC.

The genes are TRBV7-2 and TRBJ2-7; D gene unclear. The CDR3 extends over 13 amino acids. CDR1 SGHTA and CDR2 FQGNSA come from the germline V gene. Trimming removed 1 base at V and 2 bases at J, with 6 bases between. CDR3 sequence reads: CASSLVRAYEQYF. The CDR3 DNA sequence: TGTGCCAGCAGCTTAGTCCGGGCCTACGAGCAGTACTTC.

This clone was observed once. This sequence joins TRBV6-5 and TRBJ1-1, with D maybe TRBD1 (5 bases). There are 13 residues in the CDR3. Deletions cut 6 bases from V and 5 bases from J, with 13 bases between. CDR1 is MNHEY, CDR2 SVGAGI, per germline. CDR3 nucleotide sequence: TGTGCCAGCAGAAACGGGGGTCGGACTGAAGCTTTCTTT. Protein: CASRNGGRTEAFF.

The rearrangement joins TRBV4-3 to TRBJ2-3; 7 nucleotides agree with TRBD1. Trimming removed 1 base from V and 3 bases from J; junction bases left unmatched: 7. The CDR3 is 16 amino acids. CDR1 and CDR2 from the germline V gene are LGHNA and YSLEER. The CDR3 coding sequence is TGCGCCAGCAGCCAAGCCTGGGCGACAGGGACAGATACGCAGTATTTT. As protein: CASSQAWATGTDTQYF.

The chain employs TRBV4-1 and TRBJ1-3, with D perhaps TRBD1 (5 bases). V lost 2 bases and J lost 7, with 12 bases in between. The CDR3 spans 14 residues. Germline CDR1 is MGHRA and CDR2 is YSYEKL. For the CDR3, the DNA is TGCGCCAGCAGCCAACAGGGTTTCTGGAACACCATATATTTT. This encodes CASSQQGFWNTIYF.

V usage is TRBV12-5 and J usage is TRBJ2-7, with a weak D call TRBD1 (5 bases). There are 17 residues in the CDR3. CDR1 and CDR2 from the germline V gene are LGHNT and FRNRAP. V gave up 1 base and J gave up 0 bases, with 16 bases separating them. Here the CDR3 DNA reads TGTGCTAGTGGTTTGGCCGTTTCTGCGACAGACTCCTACGAGCAGTACTTC. Its translation: CASGLAVSATDSYEQYF. The whole variable domain, filled in from reference TRBV12-5 and TRBJ2-7, reads DARVTQTPRHKVTEMGQEVTMRCQPILGHNTVFWYRQTMMQGLELLAYFRNRAPLDDSGMPKDRFSAEMPDATLATLKIQPSEPRDSAVYFCASGLAVSATDSYEQYFGPGTRLTVT.

The V and J genes are TRBV19 and TRBJ2-1; D unclear. The germline V gene encodes CDR1 LNHDA and CDR2 SQIVND (reference sequence). The CDR3 length is 14 residues. Trimming pared 7 bases from V and 0 bases from J, leaving 10 bases between. The CDR3 region is CASTPDSSYNEQFF. DNA for the CDR3: TGTGCCAGTACCCCCGATAGCTCCTACAATGAGCAGTTCTTC. Based on the CDR3 plus reference TRBV19 and TRBJ2-1, the full variable domain is DGGITQSPKYLFRKEGQNVTLSCEQNLNHDAMYWYRQDPGQGLRLIYYSQIVNDFQKGDIAEGYSVSREKKESFPLTVTSAQKNPTAFYLCASTPDSSYNEQFFGPGTRLTVL.

The V and J genes are TRBV9 and TRBJ2-3; D is uncertain. V was shortened by 1 base and J by 0 bases, with 6 bases between the two germline ends. The CDR3 loop spans 14 amino acids. CDR1 is SGDLS and CDR2 is YYNGEE in the germline V gene. The CDR3 loop reads CASSVHYSTDTQYF. The CDR3, as DNA: TGTGCCAGCAGCGTACACTATAGCACAGATACGCAGTATTTT.

The rearrangement uses TRBV6-6 and TRBJ1-1; 7 bases map to TRBD1. In germline, CDR1 is MNHNY, CDR2 SVGAGI (reference sequence). The CDR3 has 13 amino acids. Trimming at V came to 8 bases and at J to 3 bases, leaving 6 bases not matched to a gene. This chain's CDR3 is CASCKQGYTEAFF. The CDR3 DNA reads TGTGCCAGCTGTAAACAGGGGTACACTGAAGCTTTCTTT.

The chain is built from TRBV7-8 and TRBJ2-1, with TRBD2 matching 7 bases. V dropped 5 bases and J dropped 2; count of bases not matched to a gene: 3. Germline V gene lookup returns CDR1 SGHVS and CDR2 FQNEAQ. The CDR3 is made up of 14 amino acids. CDR3 coding DNA: TGTGCCAGCAGCGGGACTATTACCTACAATGAGCAGTTCTTC. Translated, it gives CASSGTITYNEQFF.

V gene TRBV18 combines with J gene TRBJ1-1, with unresolved D. The CDR3 length is 11 residues. CDR1 and CDR2 from the germline V gene are KGHSH and LQKENI. With 6 bases removed from V and 3 bases from J, the gap between germline ends came to 5 bases. In DNA, the CDR3 is TGTGCCAGCTCCGAGGACACTGAAGCTTTCTTT. Its protein is CASSEDTEAFF. Variable domain in full (rest from reference TRBV18 and TRBJ1-1): NAGVMQNPRHLVRRRGQEARLRCSPMKGHSHVYWYRQLPEEGLKFMVYLQKENIIDESGMPKERFSAEFPKEGPSILRIQQVVRGDSAAYFCASSEDTEAFFGQGTRLTVV.

The chain employs TRBV25-1 and TRBJ2-5; maybe TRBD2 (5 bases). Germline assignment: CDR1 MGHDK and CDR2 SYGVNS. The V and J ends lost 10 bases and 1 base respectively, with 10 bases between them. The CDR3 has 12 residues. The CDR3 sequence: CATEGAQETQYF. The CDR3 bases are TGTGCCACCGAGGGAGCCCAAGAGACCCAGTACTTC.

V is TRBV7-9 and J is TRBJ1-3; TRBD1 aligns across 7 bases. Germline V gene sequence: CDR1 SEHNR, CDR2 FQNEAQ (reference sequence). There are 14 residues in the CDR3. After removal of 2 bases from V and 4 bases from J, the junction contained 2 bases not matched to a gene. The CDR3 is CASSLKGAGNTIYF. The CDR3 nucleotides read TGTGCCAGCAGCTTAAAGGGGGCCGGAAACACCATATATTTT.

The chain employs TRBV15 and TRBJ2-1, with a possible D match to TRBD2 (5 bases). The CDR3 sequence is 14 residues long. Germline CDR1 reads LNHNV; CDR2 reads YYDKDF (reference sequence). V was trimmed by 3 bases and J by 6 bases, leaving 12 bases between them. DNA for the CDR3: TGTGCCACCAGCAGGGGAGACCCTATCAATGAGCAGTTCTTC. It yields the protein CATSRGDPINEQFF.

The genes are TRBV4-2 and TRBJ2-1, with 8 nucleotides matching TRBD1. J was trimmed by 9 bases and V by 6 bases; bases with no gene match: 13. Germline V CDR1 and CDR2: LGHNA, YNFKEQ. The CDR3 sequence is 15 residues long. CDR3 DNA sequence: TGTGCCAGCAGGGGGCAGGGGGCGAAGAGAAGTGAGCAGTTCTTC. Its protein is CASRGQGAKRSEQFF.

The J gene is TRBJ1-4, the V gene TRBV7-2; D is possibly TRBD1 (6 bases). Trimming pared 4 bases from V and 5 bases from J, leaving 8 bases between. Germline V gene lookup returns CDR1 SGHTA and CDR2 FQGNSA. The CDR3 length is 13 residues. CDR3 region: CASSWGQNEKLFF. CDR3 in DNA: TGTGCCAGCAGCTGGGGGCAGAATGAAAAACTGTTTTTT.